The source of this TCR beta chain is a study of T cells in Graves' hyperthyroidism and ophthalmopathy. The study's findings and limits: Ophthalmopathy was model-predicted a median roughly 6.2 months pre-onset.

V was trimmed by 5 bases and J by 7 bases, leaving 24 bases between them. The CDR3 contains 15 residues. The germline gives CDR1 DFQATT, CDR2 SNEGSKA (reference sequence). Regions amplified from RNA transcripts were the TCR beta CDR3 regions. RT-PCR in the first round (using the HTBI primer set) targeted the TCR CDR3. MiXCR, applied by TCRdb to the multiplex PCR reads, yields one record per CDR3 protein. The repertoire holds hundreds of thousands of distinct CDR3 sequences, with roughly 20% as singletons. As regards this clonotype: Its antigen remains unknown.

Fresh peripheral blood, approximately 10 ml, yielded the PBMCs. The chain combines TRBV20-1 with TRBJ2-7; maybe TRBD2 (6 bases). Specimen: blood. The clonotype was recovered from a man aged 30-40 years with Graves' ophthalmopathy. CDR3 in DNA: TGCAGTGCTCCCCTCTATGGAGGGCCCAACTTTGAGCAGTACTTC. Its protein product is CSAPLYGGPNFEQYF.